This T cell receptor beta chain appears in the sequencing data of a study of beta chain features in type 1 diabetes. Points from the study as a whole: Moderately but significantly shorter TCRB CDR3s were found in Type 1 diabetes patients in all four CD4+ subsets. TCRB repertoires of naive, central memory and Treg cells appeared more similar among patients than among healthy donors. Because the template was cDNA, high-expressing cells might be over-represented.

The CDR3 is 13 amino acids. Germline V gene lookup returns CDR1 KGHSH and CDR2 LQKENI. Between the trimmed V and J ends, which lost 3 bases and 5 bases, there was a span of 10 bases. This clone was found a few times. The antigen remains unidentified. Additional DNA sequences in this sample encode the identical CDR3. The authors sorted CD4+ naive, central memory, regulatory and stem cell-like memory cells via CD45RO/CCR7/CD25/CD127/CD95/CD27. Expressed TCRB transcripts were sequenced after all isolated RNA was converted to cDNA. TCRdb's table, derived via immunoSEQ multiplex PCR, lists solely in-frame clones and lacks some. The table shows 600,000 to 750,000 clones, with 9.5% to 15% occurring only once.

Sequencing input: naive CD4+ T cells from blood. This TCR was sampled from a man aged 25-45 years with type 1 diabetes. The chain uses TRBV18 and TRBJ2-5; D possibly matches TRBD1 or TRBD2 (5 bases each). DNA of the CDR3: TGTGCCAGCTCACCGGGGGTACGGGAGACCCAGTACTTC. The encoded protein is CASSPGVRETQYF.